This T cell receptor (beta chain) was sequenced for a study of CD8 T cell repertoires and HIV-1 epitope variants. On this clone: Its matching antigen is unknown.

The table came from immunoSEQ multiplex PCR; TCRdb's copy has only in-frame clones and leaves some out. This sample carries a few thousand clones, under 80% of them seen once, and the ten largest clones take about 41%. This CDR3 spans 17 amino acids. Per germline, CDR1 SGHDT and CDR2 YYEEEE. With 2 bases clipped from V and 6 bases from J, the junction kept 12 bases outside the gene matches. The rearrangement links TRBV5-6 to TRBJ2-2; 8 nucleotides agree with TRBD2. The specimen sequenced was cultured CD8+ T cells derived from PBMCs. The sequence came from a male donor with HIV. CDR3 coding DNA: TGTGCCAGCAGCTTTGCAAGTAGCGGGACGGTGGCCGGGGAGCTGTTTTTT. Its translation: CASSFASSGTVAGELFF.